The 28 T cell receptor beta chains given below trace back to one sample, sequenced in a study of blood T cell repertoires in COVID-19. The repertoire was sequenced with immunoSEQ multiplex PCR; TCRdb's copy has only in-frame clones and lacks some. The table lists 150,000 to 200,000 clones, around 75% of them singletons. Sequenced input: peripheral blood. The receptor source for this set is a woman of 80 years or more with acute or convalescent COVID-19.

On this clone: Other DNA variants within this sample encode the same CDR3. The rearrangement links TRBV28 to TRBJ2-2, with TRBD1 as a possible D gene (5 bases). Germline CDR1 is MDHEN and CDR2 is SYDVKM. V was clipped by 4 bases and J by 1 base, with 7 bases between them. The CDR3 has 14 amino acids. The CDR3 region is CASSSGQNTGELFF. CDR3 DNA: TGTGCCAGCAGTTCCGGACAGAACACCGGGGAGCTGTTTTTT.

The rearrangement joins TRBV7-2 to TRBJ1-5, with D uncertain. V gave up 5 bases and J gave up 0 bases, with 14 bases separating them. This CDR3 is built from 16 residues. Germline V gene sequence: CDR1 SGHTA, CDR2 FQGNSA. The CDR3 sequence: CASSLTGRYSNQPQHF. The CDR3, as DNA: TGTGCCAGCAGCCTGACGGGAAGATATAGCAATCAGCCCCAGCATTTT.

This clone has just a few counts. The gene calls are TRBV2 and TRBJ2-5; 12 nucleotides line up with TRBD2. The J segment lost 4 bases and the V segment lost 7 bases, leaving 4 bases of the junction unmatched. This CDR3 has 14 amino acids. Germline V lookup: CDR1 SNHLY, CDR2 FYNNEI. The CDR3 loop reads CASNRLAGVETQYF. CDR3 sequence (DNA): TGTGCCAGCAACCGACTAGCGGGGGTAGAGACCCAGTACTTC.

The sample holds a few counts of this clone. The V call is TRBV4-1, the J call TRBJ2-7, with TRBD2 as a possible D gene (5 bases). The CDR3 is 13 residues long. In germline, CDR1 is MGHRA, CDR2 YSYEKL. Trimming took 1 base from V and 4 from J, leaving 8 bases between them. CDR3 bases: TGCGCCAGCAGCCAAGGCCTAGCTTACGAGCAGTACTTC. Translating it yields CASSQGLAYEQYF.

The chain employs TRBV3-1 (or the pseudogene TRBV3-2) and TRBJ2-2; TRBD2 agrees at 8 bases. Germline CDR1 and CDR2: LGHDT and YNNKEL (reference sequence). V was pared by 5 bases and J by 6 bases, with 8 bases of the junction left unmatched. The CDR3 length is 15 residues. The CDR3 nucleotides are TGTGCCAGCAGCTTCGGGGGGGCCTACGCCGGGGAGCTGTTTTTT. It yields the protein CASSFGGAYAGELFF.

V usage is TRBV30 and J usage is TRBJ1-5; 10 bases align to TRBD1. CDR3 length: 16 amino acids. Germline trimming cut 5 bases from V and 6 bases from J; bases unmatched to any gene: 13. CDR1 and CDR2 (germline): GTSNPN, SVGIG (reference sequence). CDR3 nucleotides: TGTGCCTGGGCGCTGGGGACAGGGGACTTTAGTCAGCCCCAGCATTTT. It translates to CAWALGTGDFSQPQHF.

This chain connects TRBV6-5 to TRBJ1-5, with 8 positions matching TRBD1. Germline CDR1 and CDR2: MNHEY and SVGAGI. This CDR3 spans 13 amino acids. Germline trimming cut 8 bases from V and 6 bases from J; bases unmatched to any gene: 6. The CDR3 reads CASGDRGGQPQHF. DNA for the CDR3: TGTGCCAGCGGAGACAGGGGCGGTCAGCCCCAGCATTTT.

The CDR3 DNA reads as TGTGCCAGCAGCACAGGGATTGGCAATGAGCAGTTCTTC. Translating gives CASSTGIGNEQFF. J is TRBJ2-1 and V is TRBV28; weak D call: TRBD1 (6 bases). V lost 6 bases to trimming and J lost 6 bases, with 12 bases between them. The V gene's germline CDR1 is MDHEN and CDR2 SYDVKM. The CDR3 totals 13 residues.

This chain links TRBV19 with TRBJ1-1; tentative D call: TRBD1 (5 bases). Trimming took 4 bases from V and 4 from J, leaving 16 bases between them. The CDR3 contains 15 residues. Germline loops: CDR1 LNHDA, CDR2 SQIVND (reference sequence). The CDR3, as DNA: TGTGCCAGTAGTAGCGCAGGGTGGGCCGGCACTGAAGCTTTCTTT. It yields the protein CASSSAGWAGTEAFF.

The genes are TRBV19 and TRBJ1-5; D remains unclear. The germline CDR1 and CDR2 sequences are LNHDA and SQIVND (reference sequence). There are 15 residues in the CDR3. The ends were cut back, 5 bases at V and 8 bases at J, with 19 bases in the middle. CDR3 loop: CASSRSGAAEEPQHF. Here the CDR3 DNA reads TGTGCCAGTAGTCGCTCGGGCGCCGCGGAGGAGCCCCAGCATTTT.

V gene TRBV20-1 combines with J gene TRBJ2-7, with TRBD2 matching over 7 bases. CDR3 length: 13 amino acids. Germline V gene lookup returns CDR1 DFQATT and CDR2 SNEGSKA (reference sequence). Trimming cost V 6 bases and J 0 bases; bases outside gene matches: 5. The CDR3 sequence: CSASRDYSYEQYF. DNA for the CDR3: TGCAGTGCAAGTAGGGACTACTCCTACGAGCAGTACTTC.

The chain links TRBV5-4 to TRBJ2-7; 12 positions agree with TRBD2. The CDR3 is made up of 14 amino acids. V lost 6 bases, J lost 2 bases, and 3 bases stayed unmatched. Germline-derived CDR1 and CDR2 are SGHNT and YYREEE (reference sequence). The CDR3 region has the DNA TGTGCCAGCAAGCTAGCGGGGGGGGCCTACGAGCAGTACTTC. Protein: CASKLAGGAYEQYF. The complete variable domain, with remaining parts taken from reference TRBV5-4 and TRBJ2-7, reads ETGVTQSPTHLIKTRGQQVTLRCSSQSGHNTVSWYQQALGQGPQFIFQYYREEENGRGNFPPRFSGLQFPNYSSELNVNALELDDSALYLCASKLAGGAYEQYFGPGTRLTVT.

The V and J genes are TRBV7-2 and TRBJ1-1, with D perhaps matching TRBD1 (6 bases). Germline V lookup: CDR1 SGHTA, CDR2 FQGNSA. CDR3 size: 15 residues. V was pared by 4 bases and J by 8 bases, with 20 bases between. The CDR3 region has the DNA TGTGCCAGCAGCTCAGGGGTGATTTGGGGACAAGAAGCTTTCTTT. It codes for CASSSGVIWGQEAFF.

This chain links TRBV7-9 with TRBJ1-4; D is perhaps TRBD1 (6 bases). The V end was cut by 5 bases, the J end by 9 bases, with 19 bases between. Looked up from germline, CDR1 is SEHNR and CDR2 is FQNEAQ (reference sequence). The CDR3 has 15 residues. The CDR3 DNA is TGTGCCAGCAGCCAGACCGGGGGGCAGGAGCAAAAACTGTTTTTT. Its protein is CASSQTGGQEQKLFF. The full variable domain, rest sourced from reference TRBV7-9 and TRBJ1-4, is DTGVSQNPRHKITKRGQNVTFRCDPISEHNRLYWYRQTLGQGPEFLTYFQNEAQLEKSRLLSDRFSAERPKGSFSTLEIQRTEQGDSAMYLCASSQTGGQEQKLFFGSGTQLSVL.

The chain has TRBV5-1 and TRBJ2-1; 11 bases agree with TRBD1. The V segment lost 5 bases and the J segment 9 bases; nucleotides outside the gene matches: 7. Germline V gives CDR1 SGHRS, CDR2 YFSETQ. The CDR3 contains 14 residues. CDR3 loop: CASRGDRGWGEQFF. CDR3 nucleotides: TGCGCCAGCAGAGGGGACAGGGGGTGGGGTGAGCAGTTCTTC.

DNA of the CDR3: TGTGCCAGCAGCCCCGCTGTGTGGTCAGCAGGAAGCGGTTTCTTT. This sequence encodes CASSPAVWSAGSGFF. The chain uses TRBV3-1 (or the pseudogene TRBV3-2) and TRBJ1-1; the D is unclear. V lost 4 bases and J 13 bases, leaving 25 bases between the germline ends. This CDR3 has 15 residues. Germline V CDR1 and CDR2: LGHDT, YNNKEL (reference sequence).

V and J are TRBV6-6 and TRBJ1-2; D not resolved. This CDR3 comprises 13 residues. Germline CDR1 MNHNY, CDR2 SVGAGI (reference sequence). V gave up 0 bases and J gave up 6 bases, with 8 bases separating them. The CDR3 is CASSYSEHDGYTF. In nucleotides, the CDR3 is TGTGCCAGCAGTTACTCCGAACACGATGGCTACACCTTC.

CDR3: CASSLAPAGNTGELFF. CDR3 sequence (DNA): TGCGCCAGCAGCTTGGCCCCAGCGGGAAACACCGGGGAGCTGTTTTTT. This chain connects TRBV5-1 to TRBJ2-2; 7 nucleotides line up with TRBD2. CDR1 SGHRS and CDR2 YFSETQ come from the germline V gene. The CDR3 sequence is 16 residues long. V was clipped by 0 bases and J by 2 bases; unmatched bases: 4. The full variable domain, in which reference TRBV5-1 and TRBJ2-2 provide the parts outside the CDR3, is KAGVTQTPRYLIKTRGQQVTLSCSPISGHRSVSWYQQTPGQGLQFLFEYFSETQRNKGNFPGRFSGRQFSNSRSEMNVSTLELGDSALYLCASSLAPAGNTGELFFGEGSRLTVL.

The genes are TRBV5-4 and TRBJ1-6, with D possibly TRBD1 on 6 matching bases. The V end lost 1 base, the J end lost 9 bases, and 14 bases lay between the germline ends. The germline V gene encodes CDR1 SGHNT and CDR2 YYREEE (reference sequence). The CDR3 has 15 amino acids. The CDR3 nucleotides read TGTGCCAGCAGCTTGATACAGGGATCTGCTTCACCCCTCCACTTT. Its protein is CASSLIQGSASPLHF.

This chain links TRBV7-6 with TRBJ1-4, with D perhaps matching TRBD1 (5 bases). This CDR3 has 15 residues. The V gene's germline CDR1 is SGHVS and CDR2 FNYEAQ. Trimming shortened V by 2 bases and J by 8 bases, and 15 bases separated the two germline ends. The CDR3, as DNA: TGTGCCAGCAGCTTACAGGAGGGGATAGGAGAAAAACTGTTTTTT. The encoded protein is CASSLQEGIGEKLFF.

The V call is TRBV24-1, the J call TRBJ2-1; 14 nucleotides line up with TRBD2. This CDR3 is built from 22 residues. Germline-derived CDR1 and CDR2 are KGHDR and SFDVKD. Losses at the gene ends were 7 bases for V and 0 bases for J; bases not matched to a gene: 19. The CDR3 region is CATSVPGLAGDPRGGSYNEQFF. The CDR3 coding sequence is TGTGCCACCAGCGTTCCGGGACTAGCGGGAGACCCTAGAGGCGGCTCCTACAATGAGCAGTTCTTC.

The rearrangement links TRBV3-1 (or the pseudogene TRBV3-2) to TRBJ1-4; the D is unclear. The length of the CDR3 is 14 residues. V was shortened by 4 bases and J by 3 bases, with 9 bases between the two germline ends. In germline, CDR1 is LGHDT, CDR2 YNNKEL (reference sequence). CDR3 protein: CASSPGGSNEKLFF. Written as DNA, the CDR3 is TGTGCCAGCAGCCCGGGAGGGTCTAATGAAAAACTGTTTTTT.

The J gene is TRBJ1-2, the V gene TRBV28, with TRBD1 matching over 7 bases. J gave up 2 bases and V 3 bases, and 3 bases lay outside the gene matches. The germline gives CDR1 MDHEN, CDR2 SYDVKM. The CDR3 contains 14 residues. CDR3 DNA: TGTGCCAGCAGTTTCCCGACAGGGAACTATGGCTACACCTTC. This sequence encodes CASSFPTGNYGYTF.

To note about this clone: Sequence at one end of the junction differs from germline and may be a read error. The V and J genes are TRBV10-1 and TRBJ2-3; TRBD2 matches at 11 bases. Germline loops: CDR1 WNHNN, CDR2 SYGVQD (reference sequence). CDR3 size: 15 residues. DNA for the CDR3: TGCGCCCGCAGTCGAGGGGGGACTAGCGGAGATACGCAGTATTTT. Its protein product is CARSRGGTSGDTQYF.

Remarks on this clone: Distinct nucleotide sequences in the sample also encode this CDR3. The chain carries TRBV6-5 and TRBJ2-7; 9 bases line up with TRBD1. V trimming: 6 bases; J trimming: 2 bases; junction bases outside the gene matches: 2. The CDR3 spans 13 residues. CDR1 and CDR2 (germline): MNHEY, SVGAGI. The chain's CDR3 is CASRRQGAYEQYF. CDR3 bases: TGTGCCAGCAGGCGACAGGGGGCCTACGAGCAGTACTTC.

V gene TRBV28 combines with J gene TRBJ2-6, with D possibly matching TRBD1 (6 bases). V shed 5 bases and J shed 1 base, with 12 bases lying between them. The CDR3 extends over 16 amino acids. Germline values: CDR1 MDHEN, CDR2 SYDVKM. The CDR3 loop reads CASSHRVRSGANVLTF. As DNA, the CDR3 is TGTGCCAGCAGTCACAGGGTCCGGTCTGGGGCCAACGTCCTGACTTTC.

V and J are TRBV30 and TRBJ1-2; D might be TRBD1 (5 bases). V lost 0 bases, J lost 0 bases, and 14 bases lay in between. The germline V gene has CDR1 GTSNPN and CDR2 SVGIG (reference sequence). CDR3 length: 16 amino acids. The CDR3 sequence is CAWSVGRGDTNYGYTF. CDR3 DNA sequence: TGTGCCTGGAGTGTAGGACGGGGGGATACTAACTATGGCTACACCTTC.

The chain recombines TRBV6-1 with TRBJ2-5; 7 nucleotides align to TRBD1. V shed 3 bases and J 1 base; nucleotides not matched to a gene: 2. The germline V gene encodes CDR1 MNHNS and CDR2 SASEGT. The CDR3 has 14 residues. The CDR3 protein is CASSDRGSQETQYF. The CDR3 DNA reads TGTGCCAGCAGTGACAGGGGGAGCCAAGAGACCCAGTACTTC.